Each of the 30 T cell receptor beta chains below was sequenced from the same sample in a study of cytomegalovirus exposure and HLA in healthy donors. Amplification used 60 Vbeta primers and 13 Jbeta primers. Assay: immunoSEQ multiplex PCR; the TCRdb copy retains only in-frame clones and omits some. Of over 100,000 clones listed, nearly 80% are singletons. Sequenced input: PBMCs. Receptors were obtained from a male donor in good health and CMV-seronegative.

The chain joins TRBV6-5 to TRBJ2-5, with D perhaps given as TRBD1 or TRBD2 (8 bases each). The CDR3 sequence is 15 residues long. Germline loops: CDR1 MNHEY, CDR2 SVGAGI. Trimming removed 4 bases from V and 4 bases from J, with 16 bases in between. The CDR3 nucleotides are TGTGCCAGCAGTTCCTCGGGGGGGACAGGAGAGACCCAGTACTTC. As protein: CASSSSGGTGETQYF.

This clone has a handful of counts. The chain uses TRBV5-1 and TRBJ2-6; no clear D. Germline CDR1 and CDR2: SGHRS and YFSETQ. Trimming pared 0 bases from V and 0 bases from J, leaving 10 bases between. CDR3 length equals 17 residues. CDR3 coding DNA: TGCGCCAGCAGCTTGGCCTCCACGAGCTCTGGGGCCAACGTCCTGACTTTC. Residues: CASSLASTSSGANVLTF.

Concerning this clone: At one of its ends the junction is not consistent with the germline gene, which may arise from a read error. The DNA of the CDR3 is TGTTCCAGCAGCTTAGATCCCCTAGGCTACACCTTC. This codes for CSSSLDPLGYTF. V usage is TRBV7-9 and J usage is TRBJ1-2; D gene uncertain. CDR1 and CDR2 (germline): SEHNR, FQNEAQ (reference sequence). The CDR3 is 12 amino acids.

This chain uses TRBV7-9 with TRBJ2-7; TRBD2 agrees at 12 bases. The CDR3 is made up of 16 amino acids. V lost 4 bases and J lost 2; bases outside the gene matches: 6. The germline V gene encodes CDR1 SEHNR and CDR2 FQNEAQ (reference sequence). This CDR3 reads CASSSRLAGGTYEQYF. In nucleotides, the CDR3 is TGTGCCAGCAGCTCGCGCCTAGCGGGGGGGACCTACGAGCAGTACTTC.

The CDR3 is CASSLSVSSGGYTF. CDR3 DNA: TGTGCCAGCAGTTTATCGGTGTCCTCGGGAGGCTACACCTTC. V is TRBV27 and J is TRBJ1-2; D call uncertain. The CDR3 length is 14 residues. Germline V gene data show CDR1 as MNHEY and CDR2 as SMNVEV (reference sequence). V was cut by 0 bases and J by 8 bases, with 13 bases left in between.

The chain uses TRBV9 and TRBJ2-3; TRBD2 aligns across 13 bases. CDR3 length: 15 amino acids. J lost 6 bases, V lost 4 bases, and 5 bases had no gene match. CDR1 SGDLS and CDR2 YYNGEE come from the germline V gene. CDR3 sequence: CASSPLAGGPDTQYF. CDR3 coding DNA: TGTGCCAGCAGCCCACTAGCGGGGGGGCCGGATACGCAGTATTTT.

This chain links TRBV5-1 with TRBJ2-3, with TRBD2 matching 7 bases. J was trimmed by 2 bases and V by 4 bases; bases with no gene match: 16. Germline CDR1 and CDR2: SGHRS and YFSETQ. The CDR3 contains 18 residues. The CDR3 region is CASSPGIWEGGNTDTQYF. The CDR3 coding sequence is TGCGCCAGCAGCCCAGGAATCTGGGAGGGAGGAAACACAGATACGCAGTATTTT. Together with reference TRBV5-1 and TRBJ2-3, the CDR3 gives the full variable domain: KAGVTQTPRYLIKTRGQQVTLSCSPISGHRSVSWYQQTPGQGLQFLFEYFSETQRNKGNFPGRFSGRQFSNSRSEMNVSTLELGDSALYLCASSPGIWEGGNTDTQYFGPGTRLTVL.

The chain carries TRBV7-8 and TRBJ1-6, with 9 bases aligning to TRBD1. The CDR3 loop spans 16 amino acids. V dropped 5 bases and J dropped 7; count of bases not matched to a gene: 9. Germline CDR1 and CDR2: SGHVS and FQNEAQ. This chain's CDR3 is CASSLLAGTGNSPLHF. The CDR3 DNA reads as TGTGCCAGCAGCCTACTCGCTGGGACAGGGAATTCACCCCTCCACTTT.

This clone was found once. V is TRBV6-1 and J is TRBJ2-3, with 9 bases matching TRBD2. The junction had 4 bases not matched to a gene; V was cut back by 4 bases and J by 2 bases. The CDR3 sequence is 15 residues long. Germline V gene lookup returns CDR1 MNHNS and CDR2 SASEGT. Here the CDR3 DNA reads TGTGCCAGCAGTGTCGGGACTAGCACCACAGATACGCAGTATTTT. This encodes CASSVGTSTTDTQYF.

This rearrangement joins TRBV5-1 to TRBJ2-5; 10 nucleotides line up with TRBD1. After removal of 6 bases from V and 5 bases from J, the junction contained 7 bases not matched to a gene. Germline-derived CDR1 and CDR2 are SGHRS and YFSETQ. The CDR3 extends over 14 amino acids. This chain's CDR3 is CASTKTGGDETQYF. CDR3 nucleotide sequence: TGCGCCAGCACTAAGACAGGGGGCGATGAGACCCAGTACTTC.

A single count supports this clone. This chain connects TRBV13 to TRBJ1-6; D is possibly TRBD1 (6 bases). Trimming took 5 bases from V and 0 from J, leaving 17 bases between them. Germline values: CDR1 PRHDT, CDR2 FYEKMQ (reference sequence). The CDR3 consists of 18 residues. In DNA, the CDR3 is TGTGCCAGCAGCATATTTACAGGGAGTGGCTCCTATAATTCACCCCTCCACTTT. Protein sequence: CASSIFTGSGSYNSPLHF.

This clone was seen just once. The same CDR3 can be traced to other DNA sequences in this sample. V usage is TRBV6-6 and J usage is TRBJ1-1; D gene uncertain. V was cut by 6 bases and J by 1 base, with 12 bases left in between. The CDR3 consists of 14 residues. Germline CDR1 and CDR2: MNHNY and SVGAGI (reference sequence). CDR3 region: CASSYAEGNTEAFF. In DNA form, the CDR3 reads TGTGCCAGCAGCTATGCTGAGGGGAACACTGAAGCTTTCTTT.

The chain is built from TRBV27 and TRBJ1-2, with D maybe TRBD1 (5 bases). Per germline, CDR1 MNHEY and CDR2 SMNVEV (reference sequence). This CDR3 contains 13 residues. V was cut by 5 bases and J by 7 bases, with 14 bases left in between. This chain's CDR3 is CASSMTATSGYTF. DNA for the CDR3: TGTGCCAGCAGTATGACAGCCACGAGTGGCTACACCTTC.

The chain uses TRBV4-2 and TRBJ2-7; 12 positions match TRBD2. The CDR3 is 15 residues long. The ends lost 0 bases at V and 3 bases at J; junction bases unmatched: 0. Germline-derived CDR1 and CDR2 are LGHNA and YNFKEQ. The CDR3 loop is CASSQETSGGYEQYF. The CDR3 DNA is TGTGCCAGCAGCCAAGAGACTAGCGGGGGCTACGAGCAGTACTTC.

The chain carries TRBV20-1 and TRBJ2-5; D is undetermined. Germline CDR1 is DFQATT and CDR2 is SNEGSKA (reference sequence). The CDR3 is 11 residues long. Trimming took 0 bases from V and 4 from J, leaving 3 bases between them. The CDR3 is CSARDRETQYF. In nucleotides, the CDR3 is TGCAGTGCTAGAGATCGAGAGACCCAGTACTTC.

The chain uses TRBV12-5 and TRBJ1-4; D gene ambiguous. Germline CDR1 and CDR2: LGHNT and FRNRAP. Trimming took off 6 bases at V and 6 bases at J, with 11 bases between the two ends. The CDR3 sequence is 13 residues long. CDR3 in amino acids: CASGRPSDEKLFF. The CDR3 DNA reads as TGTGCTAGTGGCCGCCCCTCAGATGAAAAACTGTTTTTT.

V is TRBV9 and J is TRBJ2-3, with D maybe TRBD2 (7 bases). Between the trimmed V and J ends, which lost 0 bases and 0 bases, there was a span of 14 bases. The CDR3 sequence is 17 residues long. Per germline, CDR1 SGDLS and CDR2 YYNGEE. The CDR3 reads CASSVEGGAISTDTQYF. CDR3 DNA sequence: TGTGCCAGCAGCGTAGAGGGGGGGGCCATTAGCACAGATACGCAGTATTTT.

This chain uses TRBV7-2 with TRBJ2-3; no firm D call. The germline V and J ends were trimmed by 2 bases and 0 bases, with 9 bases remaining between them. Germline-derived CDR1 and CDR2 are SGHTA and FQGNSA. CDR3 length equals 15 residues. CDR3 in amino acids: CASSLQAPSTDTQYF. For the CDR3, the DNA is TGTGCCAGCAGCTTACAGGCTCCTAGCACAGATACGCAGTATTTT.

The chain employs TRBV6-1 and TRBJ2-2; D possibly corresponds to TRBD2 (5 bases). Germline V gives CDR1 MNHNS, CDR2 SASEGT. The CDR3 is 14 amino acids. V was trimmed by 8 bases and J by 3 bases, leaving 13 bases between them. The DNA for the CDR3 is TGTGCCAGCTCCTCGGGGATGGACACCGGGGAGCTGTTTTTT. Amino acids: CASSSGMDTGELFF.

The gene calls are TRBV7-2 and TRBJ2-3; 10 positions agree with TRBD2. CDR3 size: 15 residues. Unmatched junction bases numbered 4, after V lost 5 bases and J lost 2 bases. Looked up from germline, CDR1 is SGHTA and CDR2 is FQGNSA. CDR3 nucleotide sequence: TGTGCCAGCAGCATCAGCGGGGGGGCCACAGATACGCAGTATTTT. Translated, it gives CASSISGGATDTQYF. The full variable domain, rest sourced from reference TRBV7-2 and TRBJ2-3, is GAGVSQSPSNKVTEKGKDVELRCDPISGHTALYWYRQSLGQGLEFLIYFQGNSAPDKSGLPSDRFSAERTGGSVSTLTIQRTQQEDSAVYLCASSISGGATDTQYFGPGTRLTVL.

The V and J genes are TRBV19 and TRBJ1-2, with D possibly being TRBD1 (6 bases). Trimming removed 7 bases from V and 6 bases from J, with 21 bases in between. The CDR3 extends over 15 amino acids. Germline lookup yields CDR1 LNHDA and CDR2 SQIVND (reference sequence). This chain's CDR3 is CASTPGGGVRDGYTF. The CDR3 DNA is TGTGCCAGTACCCCCGGAGGGGGGGTGCGGGATGGCTACACCTTC.

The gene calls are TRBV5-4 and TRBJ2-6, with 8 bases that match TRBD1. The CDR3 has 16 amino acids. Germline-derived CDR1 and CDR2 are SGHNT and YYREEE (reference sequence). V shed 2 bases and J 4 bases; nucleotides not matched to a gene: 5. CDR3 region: CASSFQGALGANVLTF. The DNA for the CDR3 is TGTGCCAGCAGCTTTCAGGGGGCGCTGGGGGCCAACGTCCTGACTTTC.

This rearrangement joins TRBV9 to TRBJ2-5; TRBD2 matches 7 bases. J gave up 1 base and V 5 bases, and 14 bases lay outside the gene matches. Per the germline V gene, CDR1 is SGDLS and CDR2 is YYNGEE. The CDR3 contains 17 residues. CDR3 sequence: CASSPGGGSGVQETQYF. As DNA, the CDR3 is TGTGCCAGCAGTCCGGGAGGTGGGAGCGGAGTCCAAGAGACCCAGTACTTC.

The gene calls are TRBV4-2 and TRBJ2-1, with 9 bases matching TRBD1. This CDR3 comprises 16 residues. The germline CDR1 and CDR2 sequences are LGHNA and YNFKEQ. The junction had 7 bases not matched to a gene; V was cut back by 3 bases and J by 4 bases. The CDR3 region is CASSQEQGAMYNEQFF. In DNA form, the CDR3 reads TGTGCCAGCAGCCAGGAACAGGGGGCTATGTACAATGAGCAGTTCTTC.

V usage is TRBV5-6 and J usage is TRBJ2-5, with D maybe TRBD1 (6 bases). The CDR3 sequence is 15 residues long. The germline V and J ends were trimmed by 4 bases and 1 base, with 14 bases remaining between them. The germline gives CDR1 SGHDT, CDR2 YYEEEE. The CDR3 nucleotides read TGTGCCAGCAGCAGCGACAGGACCTTCCAAGAGACCCAGTACTTC. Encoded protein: CASSSDRTFQETQYF.

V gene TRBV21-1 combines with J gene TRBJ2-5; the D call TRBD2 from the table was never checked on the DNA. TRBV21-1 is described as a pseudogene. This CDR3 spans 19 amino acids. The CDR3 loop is CASSRGTSGGWGYQETQYF. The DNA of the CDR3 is TGTGCCAGCAGCAGGGGGACTAGCGGGGGTTGGGGGTACCAAGAGACCCAGTACTTC.

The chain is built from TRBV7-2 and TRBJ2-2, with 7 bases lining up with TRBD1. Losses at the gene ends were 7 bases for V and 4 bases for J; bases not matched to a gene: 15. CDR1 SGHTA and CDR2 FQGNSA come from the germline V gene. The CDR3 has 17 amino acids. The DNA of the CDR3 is TGTGCCAGCACCTCCCTTACGGCAGGGGGTGGCACCGGGGAGCTGTTTTTT. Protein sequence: CASTSLTAGGGTGELFF.

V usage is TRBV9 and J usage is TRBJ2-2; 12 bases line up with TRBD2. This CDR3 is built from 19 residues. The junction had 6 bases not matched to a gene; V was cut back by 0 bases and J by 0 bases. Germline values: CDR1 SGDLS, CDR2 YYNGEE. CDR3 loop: CASSVAWLAGGSNTGELFF. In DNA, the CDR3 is TGTGCCAGCAGCGTAGCTTGGCTAGCGGGGGGGTCGAACACCGGGGAGCTGTTTTTT.

The CDR3 region is CASSSVNTGELFF. The CDR3 DNA reads TGTGCCAGCAGTTCCGTGAACACCGGGGAGCTGTTTTTT. V and J are TRBV6-6 and TRBJ2-2, with unresolved D. This CDR3 is built from 13 residues. Trimming pared 4 bases from V and 1 base from J, leaving 4 bases between. Germline V gene data show CDR1 as MNHNY and CDR2 as SVGAGI (reference sequence).

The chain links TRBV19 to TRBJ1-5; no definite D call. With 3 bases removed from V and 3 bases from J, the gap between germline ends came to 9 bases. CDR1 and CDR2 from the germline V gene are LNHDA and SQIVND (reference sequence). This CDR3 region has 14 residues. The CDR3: CASSIGGDNQPQHF. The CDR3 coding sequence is TGTGCCAGTAGTATCGGAGGTGACAATCAGCCCCAGCATTTT.